The present TCR beta chain was sequenced within a study of T cell responses to AZD1222 COVID-19 vaccine. General study findings and limits: Per reports, nearly half of all spike-specific TCRs target regions that are unmutated in variants. With dominance at 160-218 and 743-854, vaccine-associated CD4 TCRs spanned spike. The sample set comprised mostly white British donors with more females, and clonal diversity was possibly underestimated. After two AZD1222 doses, spike-specific TCR breadth and depth rose versus day 0.

A note on this clone: Its target is unknown. The sample contains more than one DNA sequence encoding this CDR3.

The assay was immunoSEQ multiplex PCR, and TCRdb's table has in-frame clones only and misses some. Counted here are some 120,000 clones, about 85% occurring once; the ten biggest clones make up 1.5%. Trimming pared 1 base from V and 7 bases from J, leaving 5 bases between. Per germline, CDR1 SGHAT and CDR2 FQNNGV. CDR3 length equals 12 residues. This sample comprised peripheral blood, obtained on day 0 of AZD1222 vaccination. This TCR was recovered from an adult in good health. This chain connects TRBV11-2 to TRBJ1-3; tentatively, D is TRBD1 (5 bases). Written as DNA, the CDR3 is TGTGCCAGCAGCTTAGGGGGGAACACCATATATTTT. Its translation is CASSLGGNTIYF.